Below, 15 T cell receptor beta chains from the same sample are listed, as sequenced in a study of T cells in Graves' hyperthyroidism and ophthalmopathy. TCR beta CDR3 regions were amplified from RNA. Carried out on the TCR CDR3, a first-round RT-PCR used the HTBI primer set. TCRdb reprocessed the multiplex PCR reads via MiXCR and lists one record per CDR3 protein. The sample gives 650,000 to 800,000 distinct CDR3 sequences, 45% of which show up once; about 7.2% is in the top ten. The sample comprised peripheral blood or thyroid tissue (not recorded which). These TCRs come from an adult man with Graves' disease, either hyperthyroidism or ophthalmopathy (not recorded which).

In its sample, this clonotype was seen a few times. The genes are TRBV19 and TRBJ1-6; 7 nucleotides agree with TRBD1. Germline CDR1 is LNHDA and CDR2 is SQIVND (reference sequence). J was trimmed by 9 bases and V by 5 bases; bases with no gene match: 10. This CDR3 is built from 15 residues. The DNA for the CDR3 is TGTGCCAGTAGTTCAACAGGGGCCTACGGTTCACCCCTCCACTTT. Its protein is CASSSTGAYGSPLHF.

V gene TRBV12-3 or TRBV12-4 combines with J gene TRBJ2-7; perhaps TRBD2 as D (5 bases). Trimming shortened V by 6 bases and J by 2 bases, and 14 bases separated the two germline ends. This CDR3 is 14 amino acids long. CDR3 DNA: TGTGCCAGCAGCGTAGATCTCGGGGCCTACGAGCAGTACTTC. This translates into CASSVDLGAYEQYF.

This clonotype appeared a single time. In DNA form, the CDR3 reads TGTGCCACCAGTGACAAGGGACAGGGGGGGAGGTACGAGCAGTACTTC. Translation: CATSDKGQGGRYEQYF. The chain links TRBV24-1 to TRBJ2-7, with 11 nucleotides matching TRBD1. The germline CDR1 and CDR2 sequences are KGHDR and SFDVKD. The V segment lost 4 bases and the J segment 4 bases; nucleotides outside the gene matches: 8. The CDR3 runs to 16 residues.

The chain uses TRBV27 and TRBJ1-6; unclear D gene. Germline CDR1 and CDR2: MNHEY and SMNVEV (reference sequence). Trimming shortened V by 3 bases and J by 8 bases, and 8 bases separated the two germline ends. The CDR3 sequence is 13 residues long. The DNA for the CDR3 is TGTGCCAGCAGTTTTCAGTTAGATTCACCCCTCCACTTT. It codes for CASSFQLDSPLHF.

This clonotype was observed a few times. The chain links TRBV12-3 or TRBV12-4 to TRBJ1-4; D is uncertain. This CDR3 region has 14 residues. Deletions cut 3 bases from V and 0 bases from J, with 5 bases between. Written as DNA, the CDR3 is TGTGCCAGCAGTTTTCAGTCAACTAATGAAAAACTGTTTTTT. Its protein product is CASSFQSTNEKLFF.

Ten or more counts support this clonotype. The chain joins TRBV24-1 to TRBJ1-5; D is ambiguous. The CDR3 length is 11 residues. From germline, CDR1 is KGHDR and CDR2 SFDVKD. V was pared by 10 bases and J by 2 bases, with 5 bases between. The CDR3 DNA is TGTGCCACTAGGGGCAATCAGCCCCAGCATTTT. Its protein product is CATRGNQPQHF.

The chain is built from TRBV15 and TRBJ1-2; 7 bases are shared with TRBD1. Trimming took 5 bases from V and 8 from J; bases not matched to a gene: 8. The germline CDR1 and CDR2 sequences are LNHNV and YYDKDF (reference sequence). This CDR3 has 13 amino acids. For the CDR3, the DNA is TGTGCCACCAGCCTCGACAGGGCCGGCGGCTACACCTTC. Protein: CATSLDRAGGYTF.

This clonotype showed up just a few times. The J gene is TRBJ2-7, the V gene TRBV10-1; 10 bases fit TRBD2. This CDR3 is built from 16 residues. Looked up from germline, CDR1 is WNHNN and CDR2 is SYGVQD (reference sequence). Germline trimming cut 6 bases from V and 3 bases from J; bases unmatched to any gene: 11. The CDR3 here is CASRDMRAGGLYEQYF. The CDR3 DNA follows: TGCGCCAGCAGGGACATGCGAGCGGGAGGGCTCTACGAGCAGTACTTC.

This clonotype was counted ten times or more. The chain has TRBV15 and TRBJ1-1, with D maybe TRBD1 (5 bases). V shed 0 bases and J shed 7 bases, with 12 bases lying between them. This CDR3 region has 14 residues. Germline CDR1 reads LNHNV; CDR2 reads YYDKDF (reference sequence). The CDR3 protein is CATSRDFLQGEAFF. CDR3 coding DNA: TGTGCCACCAGCAGAGATTTTTTGCAGGGTGAAGCTTTCTTT.

This clonotype was observed once. The chain uses TRBV7-9 and TRBJ1-6, with TRBD1 matching over 8 bases. The CDR3 totals 15 residues. CDR1 SEHNR and CDR2 FQNEAQ come from the germline V gene (reference sequence). The J segment lost 10 bases and the V segment lost 7 bases, leaving 12 bases of the junction unmatched. CDR3: CASTRGQGAGSPLHF. The CDR3 bases are TGTGCCAGCACACGGGGTCAGGGGGCCGGATCACCCCTCCACTTT.

There are many counts of this clonotype. The genes are TRBV9 and TRBJ1-6; no clear D. The CDR3 is 14 residues long. Trimming pared 1 base from V and 6 bases from J, leaving 8 bases between. The germline gives CDR1 SGDLS, CDR2 YYNGEE. Here the CDR3 reads CASSVQRTNSPLHF. The CDR3 DNA is TGTGCCAGCAGCGTACAACGGACTAATTCACCCCTCCACTTT.

This clonotype was found many times. The chain couples TRBV2 to TRBJ2-7; D assignment may be TRBD1 or TRBD2 (5 bases each). CDR1 SNHLY and CDR2 FYNNEI come from the germline V gene. The CDR3 is 14 residues long. Trimming pared 11 bases from V and 0 bases from J, leaving 17 bases between. The CDR3 sequence is CAGRTGATSYEQYF. The CDR3 DNA reads as TGTGCCGGACGTACCGGGGCGACCTCCTACGAGCAGTACTTC.

As to this clonotype: At one end the junction does not follow the germline gene, possibly because of a read error. The genes are TRBV7-1 and TRBJ1-2; D call uncertain. TRBV7-1 is annotated as an ORF whose role is uncertain. This CDR3 contains 14 residues. CDR3 sequence: CASSPARNPFGYTF. In nucleotides, the CDR3 is TGTGCCAGCAGCCCAGCCCGTAACCCCTTTGGCTACACCTTC.

The V gene is TRBV20-1, the J gene TRBJ1-5; no clear D gene. This CDR3 comprises 14 residues. The V end lost 0 bases, the J end lost 7 bases, and 13 bases lay between the germline ends. Looked up from germline, CDR1 is DFQATT and CDR2 is SNEGSKA (reference sequence). CDR3 sequence (DNA): TGCAGTGCTAGAGATCGGCCGTTAAACCAGCCCCAGCATTTT. This gives the protein CSARDRPLNQPQHF.

The V gene is TRBV10-1, the J gene TRBJ1-1; 7 bases are shared with TRBD1. Germline V gene sequence: CDR1 WNHNN, CDR2 SYGVQD (reference sequence). This CDR3 spans 13 amino acids. The V and J ends lost 4 bases and 11 bases, in that order; junction bases with no gene match: 10. The DNA for the CDR3 is TGCGCCAGCAGTGGGGGCAGGGGGATTCCCGCTTTCTTT. Translating it yields CASSGGRGIPAFF.